The 23 T cell receptor beta chains listed next were all sequenced from one sample in a study of CD8 T cells in ankylosing spondylitis. Study findings and constraints: Within ankylosing spondylitis blood, a TCR beta motif made up of eight or nine highly homologous variants appeared to be characteristic.

These receptors' antigens are unknown. TCRdb recomputed calls from the 5' RACE reads with MiXCR, one row per CDR3 protein. The sample shows 700,000 to 1,000,000 distinct CDR3 sequences, approximately 12% of them seen only once. Material: blood, either unsorted or a sorted T cell fraction (not recorded which). Receptors were obtained from a male donor with ankylosing spondylitis.

This clonotype came up many times. This chain connects TRBV5-1 to TRBJ1-1, with D tentatively TRBD1 (6 bases). From germline, CDR1 is SGHRS and CDR2 YFSETQ. This CDR3 contains 15 residues. V was cut by 3 bases and J by 1 base, with 13 bases left in between. The CDR3 DNA reads as TGCGCCAGCAGCTCACAGGGAAGCCGGAACACTGAAGCTTTCTTT. Translating it yields CASSSQGSRNTEAFF.

This clonotype appeared a few times. This chain joins TRBV20-1 and TRBJ2-1; D may be TRBD2 (5 bases). The CDR3 consists of 11 residues. Germline values: CDR1 DFQATT, CDR2 SNEGSKA (reference sequence). Deletions cut 3 bases from V and 10 bases from J, with 10 bases between. The CDR3 is CSASRGSEQFF. CDR3 bases: TGCAGTGCTAGTCGAGGGAGCGAGCAGTTCTTC.

This clonotype appeared many times. The gene calls are TRBV29-1 and TRBJ1-2, with TRBD1 as a possible D gene (5 bases). V was cut by 7 bases and J by 5 bases, with 26 bases left in between. CDR3 length: 16 amino acids. Germline V gene lookup returns CDR1 SQVTM and CDR2 ANQGSEA. In DNA, the CDR3 is TGCAGCGCCCAAGATCCCCAGGGAGCCCTCACATATGGCTACACCTTC. Translating it yields CSAQDPQGALTYGYTF.

CDR3 in amino acids: CASSQSDGRATYEQYF. CDR3 DNA: TGCGCCAGCAGCCAATCCGACGGGAGGGCGACCTACGAGCAGTACTTC. The chain combines TRBV4-3 with TRBJ2-7; 8 bases are a match to TRBD2. CDR3 size: 16 residues. From germline, CDR1 is LGHNA and CDR2 YSLEER. J was trimmed by 2 bases and V by 2 bases; bases with no gene match: 8.

The chain is built from TRBV6-2 or TRBV6-3 and TRBJ2-1; 7 nucleotides agree with TRBD2. The germline V gene encodes CDR1 MNHEY and CDR2 SVGEGT. The CDR3 spans 13 residues. The trim removed 5 bases at V and 5 bases at J, leaving 3 bases unmatched. CDR3 sequence reads: CASSSGADNEQFF. The CDR3, as DNA: TGTGCCAGCAGTAGCGGGGCGGACAATGAGCAGTTCTTC.

This clonotype was found a few times. This chain links TRBV21-1 with TRBJ2-1; the D call of TRBD1 is as the table states it, not checked on the DNA. TRBV21-1 is a recognized pseudogene. This CDR3 has 18 residues. CDR3 in amino acids: CASSKALSRTCSYNEQFF. CDR3 bases: TGTGCCAGCAGCAAAGCGCTTTCCCGGACCTGCTCCTACAATGAGCAGTTCTTC.

The sample holds a few counts of this clonotype. The DNA for the CDR3 is TGTGCCAGCAGCCAACTTCCTACGAGGAATTCACCCCTCCACTTT. This gives the protein CASSQLPTRNSPLHF. This chain connects TRBV4-2 to TRBJ1-6; D remains ambiguous. Germline-derived CDR1 and CDR2 are LGHNA and YNFKEQ. Between the trimmed V and J ends, which lost 2 bases and 7 bases, there was a span of 12 bases. The CDR3 is 15 residues long.

This clonotype has more than one count but fewer than ten. The V gene is TRBV20-1, the J gene TRBJ1-1, with TRBD1 matching 7 bases. J gave up 0 bases and V 2 bases, and 6 bases lay outside the gene matches. The CDR3 has 15 residues. Germline lookup yields CDR1 DFQATT and CDR2 SNEGSKA (reference sequence). The chain's CDR3 is CSARRTGRVNTEAFF. The CDR3 DNA reads as TGCAGTGCTAGACGGACAGGTCGGGTGAACACTGAAGCTTTCTTT.

The table lists this clonotype with a few counts. The V gene is TRBV24-1, the J gene TRBJ2-5; D is ambiguous. The germline V gene encodes CDR1 KGHDR and CDR2 SFDVKD. Trimming shortened V by 5 bases and J by 5 bases, and 11 bases separated the two germline ends. This CDR3 spans 13 amino acids. CDR3 in DNA: TGTGCCACCAGTGCCGCTGCAGAGGAGACCCAGTACTTC. Its protein product is CATSAAAEETQYF.

This clonotype has just a few counts. The chain carries TRBV20-1 and TRBJ1-6; D uncertain. Trimming took 7 bases from V and 18 from J, leaving 10 bases between them. This CDR3 comprises 8 residues. From germline, CDR1 is DFQATT and CDR2 SNEGSKA (reference sequence). The CDR3: CSVPNGHF. The CDR3 DNA is TGCAGTGTTCCGAACGGCCACTTT.

The chain recombines TRBV29-1 with TRBJ1-1, with TRBD1 as a possible D gene (5 bases). The CDR3 sequence is 13 residues long. V was clipped by 2 bases and J by 1 base, with 8 bases between them. In germline, CDR1 is SQVTM, CDR2 ANQGSEA. CDR3 residues: CSVEKGQNTEAFF. For the CDR3, the DNA is TGCAGCGTTGAAAAGGGGCAGAACACTGAAGCTTTCTTT.

V and J are TRBV24-1 and TRBJ2-1; 11 positions agree with TRBD1. The V segment lost 4 bases and the J segment 0 bases; nucleotides outside the gene matches: 7. Germline CDR1 and CDR2: KGHDR and SFDVKD. The CDR3 spans 18 residues. CDR3 loop: CATSDRGQGAGSYNEQFF. The CDR3 bases are TGTGCCACCAGTGACCGTGGACAGGGGGCGGGCTCCTACAATGAGCAGTTCTTC.

At least ten counts were recorded for this clonotype. The V gene is TRBV5-1, the J gene TRBJ2-4; D gene uncertain. V was clipped by 1 base and J by 5 bases, with 7 bases between them. The CDR3 is made up of 13 amino acids. In germline, CDR1 is SGHRS, CDR2 YFSETQ. The CDR3 loop is CASSLNQENIQYF. The CDR3 DNA reads as TGCGCCAGCAGCTTGAATCAGGAAAACATTCAGTACTTC.

This clonotype was detected a few times. The chain couples TRBV20-1 to TRBJ1-1, with TRBD1 matching over 7 bases. CDR1 and CDR2 (germline): DFQATT, SNEGSKA (reference sequence). Trimming took 3 bases from V and 1 from J; bases not matched to a gene: 23. This CDR3 is 20 amino acids long. CDR3 loop: CSASWTGGTSVVLRNTEAFF. The CDR3 bases are TGCAGTGCTAGTTGGACAGGAGGAACTTCTGTAGTATTACGGAACACTGAAGCTTTCTTT.

The table lists this clonotype with many counts. The rearrangement links TRBV5-1 to TRBJ1-2, with 7 nucleotides matching TRBD1. CDR1 is SGHRS, CDR2 YFSETQ, per germline. The length of the CDR3 is 15 residues. J lost 2 bases, V lost 8 bases, and 12 bases had no gene match. In DNA, the CDR3 is TGCGCCAGTTATCCATACAGGGGTTCGAACTATGGCTACACCTTC. Its translation: CASYPYRGSNYGYTF.

The rearrangement uses TRBV11-3 and TRBJ1-5, with 8 bases fitting TRBD1. The CDR3 is 17 residues long. Germline V gives CDR1 SGHNT, CDR2 YENEEA. V gave up 1 base and J gave up 4 bases; unmatched junction bases: 9. The CDR3 spells CASSLGQGMSVNQPQHF. The CDR3 DNA reads TGTGCCAGCAGCTTAGGACAGGGGATGTCGGTAAATCAGCCCCAGCATTTT. Looking up the rest from reference TRBV11-3 and TRBJ1-5 gives the full variable domain: EAGVVQSPRYKIIEKKQPVAFWCNPISGHNTLYWYLQNLGQGPELLIRYENEEAVDDSQLPKDRFSAERLKGVDSTLKIQPAELGDSAVYLCASSLGQGMSVNQPQHFGDGTRLSIL.

This clonotype appeared many times. V usage is TRBV29-1 and J usage is TRBJ1-5; no clear D. This CDR3 has 12 amino acids. Per the germline V gene, CDR1 is SQVTM and CDR2 is ANQGSEA. The germline V and J ends were trimmed by 4 bases and 2 bases, with 6 bases remaining between them. DNA for the CDR3: TGCAGCGTTGCGGGCGGCAATCAGCCCCAGCATTTT. It codes for CSVAGGNQPQHF.

The chain links TRBV20-1 to TRBJ2-7; possibly TRBD2 for D (5 bases). The CDR3 sequence is 14 residues long. V lost 2 bases and J 3 bases, leaving 14 bases between the germline ends. The germline V gene has CDR1 DFQATT and CDR2 SNEGSKA (reference sequence). The CDR3 nucleotides read TGCAGTGCTAGATTGGACCGGGGTTTCTACGAGCAGTACTTC. This translates into CSARLDRGFYEQYF.

This clonotype was picked up a small number of times. The chain uses TRBV6-2 or TRBV6-3 and TRBJ1-1; the match to TRBD1 covers 7 bases. Looked up from germline, CDR1 is MNHEY and CDR2 is SVGEGT. CDR3 length: 14 amino acids. Germline trimming cut 6 bases from V and 6 bases from J; bases unmatched to any gene: 10. The CDR3 DNA follows: TGTGCCAGCAGACTCGATCGACAGGGCGCTGAAGCTTTCTTT. It specifies CASRLDRQGAEAFF.

In its sample, this clonotype was seen a few times. V is TRBV20-1 and J is TRBJ2-7, with D maybe TRBD2 (5 bases). V shed 3 bases and J shed 9 bases, with 18 bases lying between them. Looked up from germline, CDR1 is DFQATT and CDR2 is SNEGSKA (reference sequence). The CDR3 loop spans 13 amino acids. The CDR3 protein is CSASEGSHPGQYF. CDR3 DNA sequence: TGCAGTGCTAGTGAGGGCAGCCACCCAGGGCAGTACTTC.

The table lists this clonotype with a few counts. The V gene is TRBV29-1, the J gene TRBJ1-6; unclear D gene. The ends were cut back, 5 bases at V and 10 bases at J, with 15 bases in the middle. The V gene's germline CDR1 is SQVTM and CDR2 ANQGSEA. This CDR3 is built from 13 residues. The CDR3 region has the DNA TGCAGCGTTAGGGCCGAGGGAGGATCACCCCTCCACTTT. Translated: CSVRAEGGSPLHF.

This clonotype was detected a few times. The chain recombines TRBV20-1 with TRBJ1-1; D is ambiguous. The V end lost 1 base, the J end lost 1 base, and 13 bases lay between the germline ends. The CDR3 sequence is 15 residues long. Germline assignment: CDR1 DFQATT and CDR2 SNEGSKA (reference sequence). The DNA for the CDR3 is TGCAGTGCTAGAGGTTTAGGCACCCCGAACACTGAAGCTTTCTTT. Amino acid sequence: CSARGLGTPNTEAFF.

V is TRBV7-2 and J is TRBJ2-1, with no clear D. This CDR3 spans 13 amino acids. Germline lookup yields CDR1 SGHTA and CDR2 FQGNSA. With 6 bases removed from V and 6 bases from J, the gap between germline ends came to 12 bases. CDR3 nucleotide sequence: TGTGCCAGCAGTCTAAGGGCTTCCAATGAGCAGTTCTTC. This encodes CASSLRASNEQFF.